This T cell receptor (beta chain) was documented in a study of cytomegalovirus exposure and HLA in healthy donors. At the level of the study: Across some 400 genotyped donors, about 86% landed in the Caucasian-associated ancestry cluster.

Study-wide results and limits: Further analysis was carried out later, and it showed several of the most significant clusters appearing linked to common viral pathogens. In the analysis, some V segments, TRBV6-2 and TRBV6-3 included, were excluded as indistinguishable. In vitro work confirmed that three CMV-associated chains recognize CMV antigens.

As regards this clone: Its antigen remains unidentified.

Per germline, CDR1 SGHRS and CDR2 YFSETQ. Trimming shortened V by 4 bases and J by 3 bases, and 17 bases separated the two germline ends. The CDR3 is made up of 15 amino acids. Researchers ran the PCR with 60 Vbeta and 13 Jbeta primers. The repertoire was sequenced with immunoSEQ multiplex PCR; TCRdb's copy has only in-frame clones and lacks some. The data hold approximately 160,000 clones, with over 60% observed a single time. The rearrangement joins TRBV5-1 to TRBJ2-7; tentative D call: TRBD1 (6 bases). The origin of this receptor is a woman younger than 45 in good health and CMV-seronegative. Source material: PBMCs. The DNA of the CDR3 is TGCGCCAGCAGCCAACAGGACAGTTCATACTACGAGCAGTACTTC. This sequence encodes CASSQQDSSYYEQYF.